This is a list of T cell receptor beta chains from one sample in a study of identical twins. TCRdb ran MiXCR on the 5' RACE reads and lists one entry per CDR3 protein. The table records roughly 250,000 distinct CDR3 sequences, around 15% of them present only once. Material: memory (CD45RO+) T cells sorted from blood. Receptor source: a woman aged 18 to 35 in good health. Each CDR3 is given with its conserved first and last residue. D genes are given only for firm matches. Size is stated for part of the rows, as once, few or many counts, or as a class when the clone is expanded.

DNA: TGTGCCAGCAGCCAAGGTGGCTTTAGCAGGGAGACCCAGTACTTC
CDR3: CASSQGGFSRETQYF
size: many
V: TRBV14
D: -
J: TRBJ2-5

DNA: TGTGCCAGCAGCCAAGATGGTGCCAGGACTGAAGCTTTCTTT
CDR3: CASSQDGARTEAFF
size: -
V: TRBV4-2
D: -
J: TRBJ1-1

DNA: TGCGCCAGCAGCTTACGACTTGGGGCAACTTTTAATGAAAAACTGTTTTTT
CDR3: CASSLRLGATFNEKLFF
size: -
V: TRBV5-1
D: -
J: TRBJ1-4

DNA: TGTGCCAGCGCTTCAACCGGGGTGATTCAGCCCCAGCATTTT
CDR3: CASASTGVIQPQHF
size: many
V: TRBV6-2/TRBV6-3
D: -
J: TRBJ1-5

DNA: TGCGCCAGCAGTGTCGGACTAGCGGGCGCAAAAAGCACAGATACGCAGTATTTT
CDR3: CASSVGLAGAKSTDTQYF
size: -
V: TRBV10-2
D: TRBD2
J: TRBJ2-3

DNA: TGTGCCAGCAGTTTATCCCTCTACGAGCAGTACTTC
CDR3: CASSLSLYEQYF
size: many
V: TRBV28
D: -
J: TRBJ2-7

DNA: TGCAGCCTTCCAGCATCAAGCACAGATACGCAGTATTTT
CDR3: CSLPASSTDTQYF
size: -
V: TRBV20-1
D: -
J: TRBJ2-3

DNA: TGTGCCAGCCGGGGTGGGGGTGGGAGCTCCTACGAGCAGTACTTC
CDR3: CASRGGGGSSYEQYF
size: once
V: TRBV12-3/TRBV12-4
D: -
J: TRBJ2-7

DNA: TGTGCCAGCAGTTCGGGGGGCCGGGGAGATACGCAGTATTTT
CDR3: CASSSGGRGDTQYF
size: many
V: TRBV6-5
D: -
J: TRBJ2-3

DNA: TGTGCCAGCAGCTTAGGTGTCAGGGCCACAGATACGCAGTATTTT
CDR3: CASSLGVRATDTQYF
size: -
V: TRBV13
D: -
J: TRBJ2-3

DNA: TGCAGCGTTTACCCGGGACAGGGGACCCACGAGCAGTACTTC
CDR3: CSVYPGQGTHEQYF
size: -
V: TRBV29-1
D: TRBD1
J: TRBJ2-7

DNA: TGTGCCAGCAGCCCCGGACAGGGGATCAATCAGCCCCAGCATTTT
CDR3: CASSPGQGINQPQHF
size: -
V: TRBV7-9
D: TRBD1
J: TRBJ1-5

DNA: TGTGCCAGCAGCCAAGGGAAAATTGGAAACACCATATATTTT
CDR3: CASSQGKIGNTIYF
size: many
V: TRBV4-2
D: -
J: TRBJ1-3

DNA: TGTGCCAGCAGCTCCCACAGGGGGGTAGACACTGAAGCTTTCTTT
CDR3: CASSSHRGVDTEAFF
size: few
V: TRBV5-4
D: TRBD1
J: TRBJ1-1

DNA: TGTGCCATCAATGGGGGAACCTACAATGAGCAGTTCTTC
CDR3: CAINGGTYNEQFF
size: few
V: TRBV10-3
D: -
J: TRBJ2-1

DNA: TGTGCCAGCTCACCTGCGGGACAGGGGACCGGGGAGCTGTTTTTT
CDR3: CASSPAGQGTGELFF
size: -
V: TRBV18
D: TRBD1
J: TRBJ2-2

DNA: TGTGCCAGCTCACCCTACACCGGGCCCCAGCATTTT
CDR3: CASSPYTGPQHF
size: few
V: TRBV18
D: -
J: TRBJ1-5